This T cell receptor beta chain comes out of a study of T cells in Graves' hyperthyroidism and ophthalmopathy. About the study: The blood sample was taken at first diagnosis, before treatment began.

This clonotype was recorded many times. The CDR3 regions of TCR beta were amplified from RNA transcripts. The HTBI primer set drove a first-round RT-PCR of the TCR CDR3. One entry per CDR3 protein results from TCRdb running MiXCR on the multiplex PCR reads. Of roughly 280,000 distinct CDR3 sequences listed, over 15% are singletons. Trimming took off 4 bases at V and 1 base at J, with 5 bases between the two ends. This CDR3 comprises 12 residues. Germline loops: CDR1 SNHLY, CDR2 FYNNEI. The rearrangement joins TRBV2 to TRBJ2-7; D is undetermined. This receptor was identified in a woman in her fifties or sixties with Graves' ophthalmopathy. Specimen: blood. The CDR3 reads CASSGGSYEQYF. The CDR3 region has the DNA TGTGCCAGCAGTGGTGGGTCCTACGAGCAGTACTTC.